The 15 T cell receptor beta chains listed next were all sequenced from one sample in a study of monozygotic twins with cystic fibrosis (dated by TCRdb to the early 2020s). Library preparation was by the immunoSEQ multiplex PCR assay. TCRdb's version of the immuneACCESS table is confined to in-frame rearrangements and falls short of the full clone set. An unresolved V gene accounts for under half of the shortfall where checked; the remainder is of unknown origin. The sample table records under 11,000 clones; roughly 97% of these occur just once. More than 0.8% of the sample goes to the ten largest clones. The specimen was blood. The source is a boy between 5 and 17 years old with cystic fibrosis.

This chain uses TRBV19 with TRBJ1-3; possibly TRBD1 for D (5 bases). The CDR3 length is 14 residues. Trimming removed 1 base from V and 2 bases from J, with 6 bases in between. CDR1 and CDR2 from the germline V gene are LNHDA and SQIVND (reference sequence). CDR3 loop: CASSIVGAGNTIYF. The CDR3 DNA sequence: TGTGCCAGTAGTATAGTAGGGGCTGGAAACACCATATATTTT. The full variable domain, its missing parts supplied by reference TRBV19 and TRBJ1-3, is DGGITQSPKYLFRKEGQNVTLSCEQNLNHDAMYWYRQDPGQGLRLIYYSQIVNDFQKGDIAEGYSVSREKKESFPLTVTSAQKNPTAFYLCASSIVGAGNTIYFGEGSWLTVV.

This chain links TRBV28 with TRBJ1-2; D gene unclear. The ends were cut back, 3 bases at V and 3 bases at J, with 14 bases in the middle. Germline V gives CDR1 MDHEN, CDR2 SYDVKM. The length of the CDR3 is 15 residues. For the CDR3, the DNA is TGTGCCAGCAGTTTCTCAGGTCAGGTGTACTATGGCTACACCTTC. Translating it yields CASSFSGQVYYGYTF.

For the CDR3, the DNA is TGTGCCAGCAGCTTGGAGGCAGGGAGCTCCTACGAGCAGTACTTC. Its translation is CASSLEAGSSYEQYF. V usage is TRBV5-4 and J usage is TRBJ2-7; the D gene could be TRBD1 or TRBD2 (5 bases each). The V gene's germline CDR1 is SGHNT and CDR2 YYREEE (reference sequence). V gave up 0 bases and J gave up 0 bases, with 10 bases separating them. This CDR3 region has 15 residues. The full variable domain, its missing parts supplied by reference TRBV5-4 and TRBJ2-7, is ETGVTQSPTHLIKTRGQQVTLRCSSQSGHNTVSWYQQALGQGPQFIFQYYREEENGRGNFPPRFSGLQFPNYSSELNVNALELDDSALYLCASSLEAGSSYEQYFGPGTRLTVT.

This chain joins TRBV28 and TRBJ2-7; D perhaps matches TRBD1 (6 bases). V lost 4 bases to trimming and J lost 0 bases, with 19 bases between them. Germline assignment: CDR1 MDHEN and CDR2 SYDVKM. This CDR3 is built from 17 residues. CDR3 bases: TGTGCCAGCAGTTCCCCCTTCCGGGACAATTCCTCCTACGAGCAGTACTTC. Protein product: CASSSPFRDNSSYEQYF.

The J gene is TRBJ2-1, the V gene TRBV7-9; D ambiguous. CDR1 and CDR2 from the germline V gene are SEHNR and FQNEAQ (reference sequence). The V end lost 1 base, the J end lost 2 bases, and 6 bases lay between the germline ends. CDR3 length equals 14 residues. The CDR3 coding sequence is TGTGCCAGCAGCTTAGTAACGACCTACAATGAGCAGTTCTTC. Protein product: CASSLVTTYNEQFF.

This clone was observed once. The genes are TRBV9 and TRBJ1-2; 9 bases fit TRBD1. The length of the CDR3 is 14 residues. V gave up 2 bases and J gave up 8 bases; unmatched junction bases: 7. Looked up from germline, CDR1 is SGDLS and CDR2 is YYNGEE. The CDR3 nucleotides are TGTGCCAGCAGCGTCCAACAGGGGGCAAAAGGCTACACCTTC. Its translation: CASSVQQGAKGYTF.

V is TRBV5-4 and J is TRBJ2-7; 8 nucleotides align to TRBD1. The CDR3 has 13 residues. The V gene end was trimmed by 5 bases and the J gene end by 3 bases; junction bases not matched to a gene: 4. Germline V CDR1 and CDR2: SGHNT, YYREEE (reference sequence). CDR3 nucleotides: TGTGCCAGCAGTTGGGACAGGAACTACGAGCAGTACTTC. Amino acids: CASSWDRNYEQYF.

V usage is TRBV10-3 and J usage is TRBJ2-7; TRBD2 matches 7 bases. The CDR3 is 16 residues long. Germline V gene sequence: CDR1 ENHRY, CDR2 SYGVKD. The ends lost 2 bases at V and 1 base at J; junction bases unmatched: 8. The CDR3 protein is CAISEGLAGPSYEQYF. CDR3 DNA sequence: TGTGCCATCAGTGAGGGGTTAGCGGGCCCTTCCTACGAGCAGTACTTC.

This rearrangement joins TRBV6-5 to TRBJ1-1, with a possible D match to TRBD1 (6 bases). This CDR3 spans 13 amino acids. Germline CDR1 and CDR2: MNHEY and SVGAGI. Between the trimmed V and J ends, which lost 6 bases and 4 bases, there was a span of 12 bases. Here the CDR3 DNA reads TGTGCCAGCAGCCCCGACAGGTTCACTGAAGCTTTCTTT. Residues: CASSPDRFTEAFF.

The chain has TRBV11-2 and TRBJ2-2; tentatively, D is TRBD2 (5 bases). Germline V gene sequence: CDR1 SGHAT, CDR2 FQNNGV. CDR3 length equals 14 residues. V was clipped by 3 bases and J by 6 bases, with 11 bases between them. This CDR3 reads CASSFLYGAGELFF. The DNA of the CDR3 is TGTGCCAGCAGCTTCTTATACGGGGCCGGGGAGCTGTTTTTT.

The chain couples TRBV6-5 to TRBJ1-5; D perhaps matches TRBD1 (6 bases). The length of the CDR3 is 13 residues. Germline values: CDR1 MNHEY, CDR2 SVGAGI. Trimming left V 2 bases short and J 5 bases short, with 7 bases between. The CDR3 nucleotides read TGTGCCAGCAGTTACAGGGGGGATCAGCCCCAGCATTTT. Translated, it gives CASSYRGDQPQHF.

This clone was counted once. This rearrangement joins TRBV29-1 to TRBJ2-3; 7 nucleotides agree with TRBD1. Germline loops: CDR1 SQVTM, CDR2 ANQGSEA. Trimming removed 2 bases from V and 5 bases from J; junction bases left unmatched: 7. The CDR3 runs to 14 residues. CDR3 sequence (DNA): TGCAGCGTTGAAACTGGACAGGTAGGAGATACGCAGTATTTT. Its protein product is CSVETGQVGDTQYF.

This chain connects TRBV2 to TRBJ2-2, with 10 nucleotides matching TRBD2. Trimming cost V 7 bases and J 5 bases; bases outside gene matches: 4. This CDR3 has 14 amino acids. Looked up from germline, CDR1 is SNHLY and CDR2 is FYNNEI. The CDR3 sequence is CASKSGLATGELFF. The CDR3 nucleotides are TGTGCCAGCAAATCGGGACTAGCGACCGGGGAGCTGTTTTTT.

This rearrangement joins TRBV19 to TRBJ1-1, with 9 bases lining up with TRBD1. The CDR3 runs to 16 residues. The germline V gene has CDR1 LNHDA and CDR2 SQIVND (reference sequence). V shed 3 bases, J shed 8 bases, and the junction held 13 bases outside the gene matches. The CDR3 loop reads CASSIRDRAIQLEAFF. CDR3 bases: TGTGCCAGTAGTATCCGGGACAGGGCAATCCAGTTAGAAGCTTTCTTT. Filled out from reference TRBV19 and TRBJ1-1, the complete variable domain reads DGGITQSPKYLFRKEGQNVTLSCEQNLNHDAMYWYRQDPGQGLRLIYYSQIVNDFQKGDIAEGYSVSREKKESFPLTVTSAQKNPTAFYLCASSIRDRAIQLEAFFGQGTRLTVV.

V is TRBV7-3 and J is TRBJ2-7; tentatively, D is TRBD1 (6 bases). CDR1 is SGHTA and CDR2 is FQGTGA in the germline V gene. Trimming removed 5 bases at V and 5 bases at J, with 13 bases between. CDR3 length: 13 residues. The DNA of the CDR3 is TGTGCCAGCAGCCCCAGGGGCAGGGACGAGCAGTACTTC. This codes for CASSPRGRDEQYF.